The clone carrying this T cell receptor (beta chain) occurred a few times. Its antigen remains unknown. The data are from a study of cytomegalovirus exposure and HLA in healthy donors. Across the study: The 100 million to 140 million unique TCR beta sequences, from about 179 million T cells, were found by an earlier analysis.

Whole-study results and caveats: Common viral pathogens were later found to be apparently linked to several of the most significant clusters. Researchers counted roughly 160 TCR beta chains as cytomegalovirus-associated.

With 60 Vbeta and 13 Jbeta primers, the PCR was carried out. TCRdb's table, derived via immunoSEQ multiplex PCR, lists solely in-frame clones and lacks some. In the table there are 90,000 to 140,000 clones, roughly 80% of which are singletons. The CDR3 contains 20 residues. Trimming removed 7 bases at V and 0 bases at J, with 31 bases between. Germline values: CDR1 SGDLS, CDR2 YYNGEE. Sequenced: PBMCs. The receptor was derived from a man under 40 in good health and CMV-seropositive. The chain carries TRBV9 and TRBJ1-1, with D unclear. The CDR3 region is CASPIEEKGNAEGLNTEAFF. The CDR3 DNA reads TGTGCCAGCCCCATAGAGGAGAAAGGGAATGCGGAGGGTTTGAACACTGAAGCTTTCTTT.